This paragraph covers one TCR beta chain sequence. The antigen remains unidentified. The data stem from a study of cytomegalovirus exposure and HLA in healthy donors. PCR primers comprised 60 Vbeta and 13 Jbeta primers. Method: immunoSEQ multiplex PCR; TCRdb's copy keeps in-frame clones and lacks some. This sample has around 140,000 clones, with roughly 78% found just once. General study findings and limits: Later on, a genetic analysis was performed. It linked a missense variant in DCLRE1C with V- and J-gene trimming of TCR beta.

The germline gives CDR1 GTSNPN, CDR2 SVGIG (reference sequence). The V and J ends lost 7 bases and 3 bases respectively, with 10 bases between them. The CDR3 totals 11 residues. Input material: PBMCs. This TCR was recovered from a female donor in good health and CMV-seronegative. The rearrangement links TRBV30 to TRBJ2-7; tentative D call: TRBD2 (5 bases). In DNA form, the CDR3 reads TGTGCCTTGGACGGAGGCTACGAGCAGTACTTC. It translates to CALDGGYEQYF.